The 4 T cell receptor beta chains given below trace back to one sample, sequenced in a study of TET2 disruption in CD19-targeted CAR T cells. Assay used: immunoSEQ multiplex PCR; TCRdb lists only in-frame clones, some missing. With around 30,000 clones in the sample, the ten largest clones hold 1.9%. Documented treatment: autologous CTL019 cells: CD19 CAR with 4-1BB and CD3 zeta domains. Antigen specificity for these receptors is unknown. This specimen was CD8- CAR+ T cells sorted from cultured blood T cells, taken for CD19 CAR T cell therapy. Subset defined: CD8-negative CAR-positive T cells from the infusion product. These receptors were taken from a man between 65 and 85 years old with chronic lymphocytic leukemia.

About this clone: The observed sequence ends 3 residues before the CDR3 terminus, with the missing tail filled in from the germline J gene. The chain links TRBV19 to TRBJ2-2; the D call may be TRBD1 or TRBD2 (6 bases each). Trimming took 7 bases from V and 5 from J, leaving 17 bases between them. CDR1 and CDR2 from the germline V gene are LNHDA and SQIVND (reference sequence). The CDR3 runs 15 residues. CDR3 amino acids: CASNRLGAGTGELFF. The CDR3 DNA, read in part, is TGTGCCAGTAACCGTCTGGGGGCGGGAACCGGGGAG.

As to this clone: Read data end 3 residues before the CDR3 end; the end is taken from the germline J gene. The chain is built from TRBV18 and TRBJ1-2; D perhaps matches TRBD1 (5 bases). CDR3 size: 14 residues. Germline CDR1 reads KGHSH; CDR2 reads LQKENI. The sequenced CDR3 bases are TGTGCCAGCTCACCTGGGACTAGCGGTCTCGAC. This codes for CASSPGTSGLD. Given in full, the CDR3 is CASSPGTSGLDYTF.

Concerning this clone: One junction end does not reproduce the germline sequence, and a read error may be involved. The CDR3 is CASSPLAGGRETQYF. Partial CDR3 DNA: TGCGCCAGCAGCCCTCTAGCGGGGGGGCGGGAGACC. The chain uses TRBV4-2 and TRBJ2-5, with 12 bases matching TRBD2. Read sequence stops 3 residues before the CDR3 end, and the germline J gene provides the missing end. This CDR3 is built from 15 residues. Per germline, CDR1 LGHNA and CDR2 YNFKEQ.

In the case of this clone: The CDR3 extends 3 residues past the end of the read, so its final part is completed from the germline J gene. The genes are TRBV28 and TRBJ2-5; the match to TRBD1 covers 9 bases. Germline lookup yields CDR1 MDHEN and CDR2 SYDVKM. Trimming took 6 bases from V and 5 from J; bases not matched to a gene: 10. This CDR3 comprises 15 residues. The sequenced part of the CDR3 DNA is TGTGCCAGCAGCGAGCACAGGGGGCCGGACGAGACC. Translation: CASSEHRGPDET. The full CDR3 protein reads CASSEHRGPDETQYF.